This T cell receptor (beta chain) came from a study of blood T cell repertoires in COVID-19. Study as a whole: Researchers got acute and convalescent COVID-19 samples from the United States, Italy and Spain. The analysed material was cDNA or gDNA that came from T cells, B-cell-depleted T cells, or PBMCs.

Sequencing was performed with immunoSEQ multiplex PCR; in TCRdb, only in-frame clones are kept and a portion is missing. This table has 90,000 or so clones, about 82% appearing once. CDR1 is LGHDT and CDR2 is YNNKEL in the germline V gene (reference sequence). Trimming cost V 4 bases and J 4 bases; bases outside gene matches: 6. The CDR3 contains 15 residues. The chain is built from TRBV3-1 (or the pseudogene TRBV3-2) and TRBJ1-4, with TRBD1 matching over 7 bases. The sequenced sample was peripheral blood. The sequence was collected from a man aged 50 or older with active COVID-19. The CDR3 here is CASSPPTGFNEKLFF. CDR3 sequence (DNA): TGTGCCAGCAGCCCCCCGACAGGGTTTAATGAAAAACTGTTTTTT.